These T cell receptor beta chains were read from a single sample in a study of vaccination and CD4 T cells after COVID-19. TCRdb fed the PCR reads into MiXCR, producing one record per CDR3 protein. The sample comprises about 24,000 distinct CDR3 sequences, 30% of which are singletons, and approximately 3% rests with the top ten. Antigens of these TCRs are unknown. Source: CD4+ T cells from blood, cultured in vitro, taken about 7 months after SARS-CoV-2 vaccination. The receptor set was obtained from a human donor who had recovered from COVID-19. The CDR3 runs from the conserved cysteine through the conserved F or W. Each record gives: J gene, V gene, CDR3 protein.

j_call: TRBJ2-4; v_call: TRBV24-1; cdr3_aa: CATSESGGGIQYF
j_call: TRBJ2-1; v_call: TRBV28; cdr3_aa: CASRTLISGIAVF
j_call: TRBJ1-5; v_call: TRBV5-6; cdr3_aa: CASSLGHTGQPQHF
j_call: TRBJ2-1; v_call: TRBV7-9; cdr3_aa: CASSPIEGEQFF
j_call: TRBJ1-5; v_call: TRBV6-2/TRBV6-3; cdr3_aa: CASSHVDRGKGQPQHF
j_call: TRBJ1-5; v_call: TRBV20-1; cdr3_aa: CSAPSRGTGGNQPQHF
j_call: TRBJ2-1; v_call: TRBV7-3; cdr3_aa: CASSVSGSSNNEQFF
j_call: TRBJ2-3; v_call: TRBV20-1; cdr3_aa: CSATTSGSADTQYF
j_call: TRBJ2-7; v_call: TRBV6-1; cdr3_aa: CASSDPRGQYF
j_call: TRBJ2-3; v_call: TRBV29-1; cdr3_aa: CSVLGTRGLTDTQYF